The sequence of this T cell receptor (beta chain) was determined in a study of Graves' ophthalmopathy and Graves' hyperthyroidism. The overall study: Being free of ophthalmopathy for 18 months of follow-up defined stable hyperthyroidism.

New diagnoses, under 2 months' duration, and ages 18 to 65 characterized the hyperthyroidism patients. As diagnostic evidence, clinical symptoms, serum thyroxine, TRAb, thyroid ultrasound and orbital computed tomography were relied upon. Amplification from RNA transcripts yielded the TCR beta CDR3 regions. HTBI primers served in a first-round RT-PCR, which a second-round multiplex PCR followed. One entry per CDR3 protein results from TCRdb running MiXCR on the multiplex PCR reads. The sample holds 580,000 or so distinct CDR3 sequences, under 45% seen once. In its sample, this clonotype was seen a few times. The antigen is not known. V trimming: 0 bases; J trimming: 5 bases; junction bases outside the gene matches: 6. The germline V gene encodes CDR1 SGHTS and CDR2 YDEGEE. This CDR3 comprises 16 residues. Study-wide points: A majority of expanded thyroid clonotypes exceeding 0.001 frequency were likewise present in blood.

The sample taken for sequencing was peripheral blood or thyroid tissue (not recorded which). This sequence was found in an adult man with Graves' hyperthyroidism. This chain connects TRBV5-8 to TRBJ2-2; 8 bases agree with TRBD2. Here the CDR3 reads CASSLVGGARTGELFF. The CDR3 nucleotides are TGTGCCAGCAGCTTGGTCGGGGGGGCCCGAACCGGGGAGCTGTTTTTT.